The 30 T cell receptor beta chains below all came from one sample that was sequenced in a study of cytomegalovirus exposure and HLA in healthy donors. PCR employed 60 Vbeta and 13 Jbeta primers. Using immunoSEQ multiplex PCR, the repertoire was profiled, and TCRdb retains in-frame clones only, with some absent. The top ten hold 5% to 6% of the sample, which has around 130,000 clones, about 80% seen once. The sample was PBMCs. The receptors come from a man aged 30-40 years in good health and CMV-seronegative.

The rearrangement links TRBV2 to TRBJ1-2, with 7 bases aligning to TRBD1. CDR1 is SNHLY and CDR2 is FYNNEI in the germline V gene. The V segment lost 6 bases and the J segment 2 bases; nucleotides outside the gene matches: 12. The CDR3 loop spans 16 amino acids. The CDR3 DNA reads TGTGCCAGCAGGAGGGTAGTAGGGGGCATGAACTATGGCTACACCTTC. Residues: CASRRVVGGMNYGYTF.

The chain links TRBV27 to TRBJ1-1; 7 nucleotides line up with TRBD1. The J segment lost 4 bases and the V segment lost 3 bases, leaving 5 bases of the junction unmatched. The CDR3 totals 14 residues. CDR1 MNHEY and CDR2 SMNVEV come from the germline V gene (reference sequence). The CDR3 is CASSFRGLGTEAFF. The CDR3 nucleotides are TGTGCCAGCAGTTTTAGGGGGCTTGGCACTGAAGCTTTCTTT.

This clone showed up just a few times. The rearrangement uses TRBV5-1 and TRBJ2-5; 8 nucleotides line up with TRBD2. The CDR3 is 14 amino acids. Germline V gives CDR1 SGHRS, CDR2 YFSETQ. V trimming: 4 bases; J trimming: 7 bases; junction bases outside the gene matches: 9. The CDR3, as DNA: TGCGCCAGCAGCCCGCATTCGGCGGGGGGGACCCAGTACTTC. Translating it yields CASSPHSAGGTQYF.

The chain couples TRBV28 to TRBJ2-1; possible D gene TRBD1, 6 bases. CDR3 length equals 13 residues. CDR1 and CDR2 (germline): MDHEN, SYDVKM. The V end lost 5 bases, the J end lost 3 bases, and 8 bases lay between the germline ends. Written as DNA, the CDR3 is TGTGCCAGCAGTAGGACAGTCTACAATGAGCAGTTCTTC. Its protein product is CASSRTVYNEQFF.

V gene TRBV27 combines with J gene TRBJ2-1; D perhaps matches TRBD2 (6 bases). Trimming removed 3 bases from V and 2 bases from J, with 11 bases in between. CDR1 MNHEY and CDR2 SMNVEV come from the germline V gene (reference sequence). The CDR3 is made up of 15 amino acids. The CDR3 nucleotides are TGTGCCAGCAGTTTCGTCGGGAGCGCCTACAATGAGCAGTTCTTC. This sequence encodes CASSFVGSAYNEQFF.

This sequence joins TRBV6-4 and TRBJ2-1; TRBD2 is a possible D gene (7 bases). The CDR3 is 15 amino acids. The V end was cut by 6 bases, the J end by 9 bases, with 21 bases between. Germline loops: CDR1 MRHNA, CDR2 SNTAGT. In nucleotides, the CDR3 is TGTGCCAGCAGCGAGAAGGGGGGGGCTCAACGTGAGCAGTTCTTC. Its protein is CASSEKGGAQREQFF.

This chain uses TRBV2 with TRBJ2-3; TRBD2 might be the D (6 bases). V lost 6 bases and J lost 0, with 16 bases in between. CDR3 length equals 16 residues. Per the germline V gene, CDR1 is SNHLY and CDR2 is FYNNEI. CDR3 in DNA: TGTGCCAGCAGAAAGGGGACTCTAGCTAGCACAGATACGCAGTATTTT. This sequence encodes CASRKGTLASTDTQYF.

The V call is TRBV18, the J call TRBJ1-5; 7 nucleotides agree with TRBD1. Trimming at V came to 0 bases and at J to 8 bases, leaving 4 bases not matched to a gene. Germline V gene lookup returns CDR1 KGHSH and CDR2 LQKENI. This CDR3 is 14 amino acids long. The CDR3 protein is CASSPPSGGEPQHF. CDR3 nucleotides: TGTGCCAGCTCACCACCCTCAGGGGGAGAGCCCCAGCATTTT.

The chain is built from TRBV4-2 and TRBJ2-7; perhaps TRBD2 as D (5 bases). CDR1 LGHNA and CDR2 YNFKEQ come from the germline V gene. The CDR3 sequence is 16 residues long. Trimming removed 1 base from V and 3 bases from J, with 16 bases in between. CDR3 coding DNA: TGTGCCAGCAGCCAAGTTGGACTCGAAAAAAGCTACGAGCAGTACTTC. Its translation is CASSQVGLEKSYEQYF.

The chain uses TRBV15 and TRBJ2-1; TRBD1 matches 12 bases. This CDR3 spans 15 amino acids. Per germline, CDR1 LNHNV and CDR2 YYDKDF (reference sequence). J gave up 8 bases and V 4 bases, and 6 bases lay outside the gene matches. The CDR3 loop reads CATSTGQGATDEQFF. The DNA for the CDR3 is TGTGCCACCAGCACGGGACAGGGGGCGACGGATGAGCAGTTCTTC.

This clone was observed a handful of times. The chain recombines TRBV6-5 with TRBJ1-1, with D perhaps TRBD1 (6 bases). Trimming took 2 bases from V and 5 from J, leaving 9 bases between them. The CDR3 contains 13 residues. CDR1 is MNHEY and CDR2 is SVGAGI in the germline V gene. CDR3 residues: CASSYQGRTEAFF. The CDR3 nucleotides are TGTGCCAGCAGTTACCAGGGGCGGACTGAAGCTTTCTTT.

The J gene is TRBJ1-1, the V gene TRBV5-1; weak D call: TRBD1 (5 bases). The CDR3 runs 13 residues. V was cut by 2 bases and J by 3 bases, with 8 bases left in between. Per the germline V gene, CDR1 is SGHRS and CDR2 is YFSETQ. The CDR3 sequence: CASSFGGDTEAFF. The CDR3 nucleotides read TGCGCCAGCAGCTTTGGAGGGGACACTGAAGCTTTCTTT.

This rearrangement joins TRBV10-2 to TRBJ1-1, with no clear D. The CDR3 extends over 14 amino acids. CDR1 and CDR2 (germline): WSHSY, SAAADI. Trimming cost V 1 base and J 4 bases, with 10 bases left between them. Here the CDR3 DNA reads TGCGCCAGCAGTGAGTTTCTAACTGGCACTGAAGCTTTCTTT. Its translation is CASSEFLTGTEAFF.

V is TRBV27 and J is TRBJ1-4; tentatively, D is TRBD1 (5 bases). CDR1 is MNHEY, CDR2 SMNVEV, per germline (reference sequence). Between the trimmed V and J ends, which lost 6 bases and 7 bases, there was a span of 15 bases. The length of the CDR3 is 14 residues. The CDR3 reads CASRSTGEGEKLFF. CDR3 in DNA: TGTGCCAGCAGAAGTACAGGAGAAGGTGAAAAACTGTTTTTT. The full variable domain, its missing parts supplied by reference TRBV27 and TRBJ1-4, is EAQVTQNPRYLITVTGKKLTVTCSQNMNHEYMSWYRQDPGLGLRQIYYSMNVEVTDKGDVPEGYKVSRKEKRNFPLILESPSPNQTSLYFCASRSTGEGEKLFFGSGTQLSVL.

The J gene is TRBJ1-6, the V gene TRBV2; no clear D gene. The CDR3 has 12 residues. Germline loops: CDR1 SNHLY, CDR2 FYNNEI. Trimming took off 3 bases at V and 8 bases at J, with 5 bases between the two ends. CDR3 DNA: TGTGCCAGCAGTGATATATATTCACCCCTCCACTTT. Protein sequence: CASSDIYSPLHF. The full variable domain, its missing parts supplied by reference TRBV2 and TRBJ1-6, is EPEVTQTPSHQVTQMGQEVILRCVPISNHLYFYWYRQILGQKVEFLVSFYNNEISEKSEIFDDQFSVERPDGSNFTLKIRSTKLEDSAMYFCASSDIYSPLHFGNGTRLTVT.

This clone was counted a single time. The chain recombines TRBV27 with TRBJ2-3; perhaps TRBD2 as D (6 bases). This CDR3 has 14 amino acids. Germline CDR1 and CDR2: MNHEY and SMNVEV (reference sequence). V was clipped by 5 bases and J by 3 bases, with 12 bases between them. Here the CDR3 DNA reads TGTGCCAGCAGTCCTGGGGGGAAGACAGATACGCAGTATTTT. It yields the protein CASSPGGKTDTQYF.

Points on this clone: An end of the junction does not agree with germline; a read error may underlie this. CDR3: CASSGIPGLAVGVLFF. CDR3 DNA: TGTGCCAGCAGCGGAATACCGGGACTAGCTGTGGGGGTGCTGTTTTTT. The chain couples TRBV9 to TRBJ2-2; TRBD2 matches 9 bases. CDR1 and CDR2 from the germline V gene are SGDLS and YYNGEE. CDR3 size: 16 residues.

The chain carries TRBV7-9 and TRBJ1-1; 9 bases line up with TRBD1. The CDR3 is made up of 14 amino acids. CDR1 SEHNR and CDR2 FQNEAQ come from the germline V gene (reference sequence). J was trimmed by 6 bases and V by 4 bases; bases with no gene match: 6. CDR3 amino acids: CASSSGQGISEAFF. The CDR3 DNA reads TGTGCCAGCAGCTCGGGACAGGGTATTTCTGAAGCTTTCTTT.

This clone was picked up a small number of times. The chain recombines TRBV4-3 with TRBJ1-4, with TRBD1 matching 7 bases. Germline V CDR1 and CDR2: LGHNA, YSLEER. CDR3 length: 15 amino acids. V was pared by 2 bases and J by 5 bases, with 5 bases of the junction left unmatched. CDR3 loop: CASSQNRGPNEKLFF. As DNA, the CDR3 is TGCGCCAGCAGCCAAAACAGGGGACCCAATGAAAAACTGTTTTTT.

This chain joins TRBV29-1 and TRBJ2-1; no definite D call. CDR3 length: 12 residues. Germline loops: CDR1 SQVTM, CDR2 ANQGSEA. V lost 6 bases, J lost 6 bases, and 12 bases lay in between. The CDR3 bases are TGCAGCGTGGAGTTGAGCCTCAATGAGCAGTTCTTC. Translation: CSVELSLNEQFF.

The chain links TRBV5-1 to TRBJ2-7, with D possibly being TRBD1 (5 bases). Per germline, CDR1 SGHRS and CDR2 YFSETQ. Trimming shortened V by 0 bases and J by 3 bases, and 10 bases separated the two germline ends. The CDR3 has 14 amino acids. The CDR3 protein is CASSLVQASYEQYF. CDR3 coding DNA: TGCGCCAGCAGCTTGGTACAGGCCAGCTACGAGCAGTACTTC.

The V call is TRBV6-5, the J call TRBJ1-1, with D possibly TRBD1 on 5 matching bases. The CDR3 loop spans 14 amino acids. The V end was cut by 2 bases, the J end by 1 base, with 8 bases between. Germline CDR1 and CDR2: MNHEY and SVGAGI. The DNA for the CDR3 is TGTGCCAGCAGTTACGCCCAGGGGAACACTGAAGCTTTCTTT. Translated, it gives CASSYAQGNTEAFF.

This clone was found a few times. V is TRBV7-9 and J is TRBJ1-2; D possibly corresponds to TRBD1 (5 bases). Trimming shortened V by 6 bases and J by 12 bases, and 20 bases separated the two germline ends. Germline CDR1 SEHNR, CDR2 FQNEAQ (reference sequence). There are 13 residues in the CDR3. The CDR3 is CASSFIPDGGNTF. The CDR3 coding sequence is TGTGCCAGCAGTTTTATTCCGGACGGGGGGAACACCTTC.

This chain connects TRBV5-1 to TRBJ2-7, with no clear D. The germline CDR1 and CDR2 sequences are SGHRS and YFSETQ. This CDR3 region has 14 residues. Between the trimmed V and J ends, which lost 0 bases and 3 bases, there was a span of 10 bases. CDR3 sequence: CASSLGQNHYEQYF. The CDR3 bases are TGCGCCAGCAGCTTGGGGCAAAACCACTACGAGCAGTACTTC.

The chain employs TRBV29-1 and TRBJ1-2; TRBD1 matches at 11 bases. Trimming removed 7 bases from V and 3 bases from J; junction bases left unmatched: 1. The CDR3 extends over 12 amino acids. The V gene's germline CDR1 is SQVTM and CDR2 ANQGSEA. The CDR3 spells CSGGQGDYGYTF. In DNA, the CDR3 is TGCAGCGGGGGACAGGGGGACTATGGCTACACCTTC.

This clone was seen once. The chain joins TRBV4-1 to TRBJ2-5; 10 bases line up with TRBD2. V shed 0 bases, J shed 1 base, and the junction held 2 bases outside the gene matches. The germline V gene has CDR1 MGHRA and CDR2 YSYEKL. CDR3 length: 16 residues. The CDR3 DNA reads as TGCGCCAGCAGCCAAGAAAGCGGGGGGGCCCAAGAGACCCAGTACTTC. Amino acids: CASSQESGGAQETQYF.

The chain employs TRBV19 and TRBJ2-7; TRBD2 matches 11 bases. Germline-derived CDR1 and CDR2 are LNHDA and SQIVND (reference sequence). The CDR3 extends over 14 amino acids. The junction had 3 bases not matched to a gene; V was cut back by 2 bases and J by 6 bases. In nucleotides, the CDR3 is TGTGCCAGTAGTATAACTAGCGGGAGTTTCGAGCAGTACTTC. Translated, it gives CASSITSGSFEQYF.

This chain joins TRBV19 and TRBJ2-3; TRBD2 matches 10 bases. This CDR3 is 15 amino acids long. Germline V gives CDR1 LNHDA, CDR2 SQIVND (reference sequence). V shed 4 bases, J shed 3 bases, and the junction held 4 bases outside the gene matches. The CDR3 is CASSKLAGHTDTQYF. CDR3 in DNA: TGTGCCAGTAGTAAACTAGCGGGGCATACAGATACGCAGTATTTT.

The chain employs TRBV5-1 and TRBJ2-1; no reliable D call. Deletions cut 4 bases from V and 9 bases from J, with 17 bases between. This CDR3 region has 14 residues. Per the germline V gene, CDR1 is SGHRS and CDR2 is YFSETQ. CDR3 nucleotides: TGCGCCAGCAGCCCCGGTGGAGCTAGTATTGAGCAGTTCTTC. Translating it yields CASSPGGASIEQFF. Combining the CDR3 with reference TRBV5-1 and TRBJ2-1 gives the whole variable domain KAGVTQTPRYLIKTRGQQVTLSCSPISGHRSVSWYQQTPGQGLQFLFEYFSETQRNKGNFPGRFSGRQFSNSRSEMNVSTLELGDSALYLCASSPGGASIEQFFGPGTRLTVL.

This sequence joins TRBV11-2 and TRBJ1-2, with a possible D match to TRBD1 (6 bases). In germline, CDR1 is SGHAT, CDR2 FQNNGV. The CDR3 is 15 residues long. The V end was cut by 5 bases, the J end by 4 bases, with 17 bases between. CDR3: CASSPSGQNGYGYTF. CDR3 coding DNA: TGTGCCAGCAGCCCTTCCGGACAGAACGGCTATGGCTACACCTTC.